This T cell receptor (beta chain) was documented in a study of T cell responses to AZD1222 COVID-19 vaccine. Study as a whole: Doses given second, at about 4 or about 12 weeks, were pooled.

Study-wide points: Epitopes outside B.1.351 and B.1.1.7 mutated regions reportedly drew nearly half of spike TCRs. With dominance at 160-218 and 743-854, vaccine-associated CD4 TCRs spanned spike.

V dropped 1 base and J dropped 9 bases, with 13 bases sitting between them. Germline V lookup: CDR1 SGHTA, CDR2 FQGTGA. The CDR3 covers 14 residues. Clones were sequenced by immunoSEQ multiplex PCR, and TCRdb holds only the in-frame ones, with some missing. The sample carries 100,000 to 150,000 clones, 89% recorded once. About this clone itself: What it binds is unknown.

This receptor was taken from an adult in good health. This specimen was peripheral blood, taken on day 0 of AZD1222 vaccination. This chain uses TRBV7-3 with TRBJ2-1; possible D gene TRBD1, 6 bases. In DNA form, the CDR3 reads TGTGCCAGCAGCTTAAACGGTGCACAGGGTGAGCAGTTCTTC. This codes for CASSLNGAQGEQFF.